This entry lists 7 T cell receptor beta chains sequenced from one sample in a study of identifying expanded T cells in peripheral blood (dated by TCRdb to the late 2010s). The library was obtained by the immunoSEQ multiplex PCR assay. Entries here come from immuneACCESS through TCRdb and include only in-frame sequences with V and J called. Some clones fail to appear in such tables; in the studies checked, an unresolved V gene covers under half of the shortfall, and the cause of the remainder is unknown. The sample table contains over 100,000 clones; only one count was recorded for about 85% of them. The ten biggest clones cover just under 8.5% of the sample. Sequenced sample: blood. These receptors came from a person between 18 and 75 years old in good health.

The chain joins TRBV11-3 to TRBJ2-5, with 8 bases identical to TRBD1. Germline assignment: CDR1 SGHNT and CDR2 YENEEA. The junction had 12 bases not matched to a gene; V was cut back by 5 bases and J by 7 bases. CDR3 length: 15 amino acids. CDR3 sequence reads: CASSASGTGEGTQYF. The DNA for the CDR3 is TGTGCCAGCAGCGCCTCCGGGACAGGAGAGGGGACCCAGTACTTC. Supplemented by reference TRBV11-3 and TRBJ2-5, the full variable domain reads EAGVVQSPRYKIIEKKQPVAFWCNPISGHNTLYWYLQNLGQGPELLIRYENEEAVDDSQLPKDRFSAERLKGVDSTLKIQPAELGDSAVYLCASSASGTGEGTQYFGPGTRLLVL.

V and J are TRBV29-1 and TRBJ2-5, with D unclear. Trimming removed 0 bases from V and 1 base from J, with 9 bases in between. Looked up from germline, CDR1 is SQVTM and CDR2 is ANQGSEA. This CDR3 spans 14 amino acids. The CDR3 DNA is TGCAGCGTTGAAGATTCGGCAGTCCAAGAGACCCAGTACTTC. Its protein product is CSVEDSAVQETQYF.

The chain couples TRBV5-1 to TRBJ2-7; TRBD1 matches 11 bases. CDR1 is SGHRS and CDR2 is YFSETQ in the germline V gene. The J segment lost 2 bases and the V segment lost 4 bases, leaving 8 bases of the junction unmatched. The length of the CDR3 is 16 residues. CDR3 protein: CASSLQTGQGAYEQYF. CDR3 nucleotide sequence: TGCGCCAGCAGCCTGCAGACGGGACAGGGGGCCTACGAGCAGTACTTC.

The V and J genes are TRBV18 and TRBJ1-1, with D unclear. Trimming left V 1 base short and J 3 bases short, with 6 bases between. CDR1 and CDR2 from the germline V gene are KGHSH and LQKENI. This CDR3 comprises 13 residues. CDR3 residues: CASSPLLHTEAFF. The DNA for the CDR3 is TGTGCCAGCTCACCACTCTTACACACTGAAGCTTTCTTT.

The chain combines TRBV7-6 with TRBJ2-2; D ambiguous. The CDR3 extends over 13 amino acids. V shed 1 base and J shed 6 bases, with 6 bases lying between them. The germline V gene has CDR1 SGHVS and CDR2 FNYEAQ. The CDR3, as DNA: TGTGCCAGCAGCTTAGGAAGATCCGGGGAGCTGTTTTTT. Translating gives CASSLGRSGELFF.

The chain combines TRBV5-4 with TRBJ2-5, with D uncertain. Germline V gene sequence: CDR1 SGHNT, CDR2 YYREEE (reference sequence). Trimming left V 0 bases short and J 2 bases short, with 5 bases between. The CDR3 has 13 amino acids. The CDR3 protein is CASSLVGQETQYF. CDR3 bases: TGTGCCAGCAGCTTGGTGGGACAAGAGACCCAGTACTTC.

Here the CDR3 reads CASSLVGGAIETQYF. The DNA for the CDR3 is TGTGCCAGCAGCTTAGTAGGGGGGGCCATAGAGACCCAGTACTTC. J is TRBJ2-5 and V is TRBV7-2, with D perhaps matching TRBD2 (7 bases). The CDR3 has 15 amino acids. Trimming removed 1 base from V and 4 bases from J, with 13 bases in between. The germline V gene has CDR1 SGHTA and CDR2 FQGNSA.